The 20 T cell receptor beta chains given below trace back to one sample, sequenced in a study of blood T cell repertoires in COVID-19 (TCRdb year 2020). The library was generated by the immunoSEQ multiplex PCR assay. The clones in this table, taken by TCRdb from immuneACCESS, are in-frame only. Not every clone is retained; where verified, under half of the shortfall comes from an unresolved V gene, and the cause of the rest is unknown. This sample lists 160,000 or so clones; around 80% were detected once. Approximately 0.5% of the sample rests with the top ten. The sample was peripheral blood. The receptors stem from a man in his 60s with acute or convalescent COVID-19.

V is TRBV4-1 and J is TRBJ1-4; 7 bases are a match to TRBD1. Germline CDR1 and CDR2: MGHRA and YSYEKL. V shed 5 bases and J 0 bases; nucleotides not matched to a gene: 12. CDR3 size: 18 residues. The CDR3 spells CASSARSVTGATNEKLFF. The CDR3 DNA reads as TGCGCCAGCAGCGCAAGGAGCGTAACAGGGGCAACTAATGAAAAACTGTTTTTT.

This chain connects TRBV14 to TRBJ2-3, with D possibly TRBD2 on 5 matching bases. Germline loops: CDR1 SGHDN, CDR2 FVKESK. The CDR3 loop spans 15 amino acids. The V gene lost 3 bases and the J gene lost 3 bases, with 13 bases spanning the gap. CDR3 amino acids: CASSHWGEGTDTQYF. The DNA of the CDR3 is TGTGCCAGCAGCCATTGGGGAGAAGGGACAGATACGCAGTATTTT. Based on the CDR3 plus reference TRBV14 and TRBJ2-3, the full variable domain is EAGVTQFPSHSVIEKGQTVTLRCDPISGHDNLYWYRRVMGKEIKFLLHFVKESKQDESGMPNNRFLAERTGGTYSTLKVQPAELEDSGVYFCASSHWGEGTDTQYFGPGTRLTVL.

The chain joins TRBV18 to TRBJ1-5; D is possibly TRBD1 (5 bases). Germline lookup yields CDR1 KGHSH and CDR2 LQKENI. CDR3 length equals 14 residues. The V end lost 3 bases, the J end lost 6 bases, and 12 bases lay between the germline ends. CDR3 coding DNA: TGTGCCAGCTCACCGGGCCAGGGCCTTCAGCCCCAGCATTTT. Amino acid sequence: CASSPGQGLQPQHF.

The chain combines TRBV19 with TRBJ2-2; 8 bases line up with TRBD1. This CDR3 region has 13 residues. Trimming at V came to 10 bases and at J to 1 base, leaving 2 bases not matched to a gene. CDR1 is LNHDA and CDR2 is SQIVND in the germline V gene (reference sequence). The CDR3: CATDRGNTGELFF. CDR3 nucleotide sequence: TGTGCCACCGACAGGGGGAACACCGGGGAGCTGTTTTTT.

The chain has TRBV3-1 (or the pseudogene TRBV3-2) and TRBJ2-5, with 9 nucleotides matching TRBD1. V was pared by 1 base and J by 4 bases, with 7 bases of the junction left unmatched. Per the germline V gene, CDR1 is LGHDT and CDR2 is YNNKEL (reference sequence). The CDR3 extends over 16 amino acids. The CDR3 is CASSQASTGGRETQYF. In DNA form, the CDR3 reads TGTGCCAGCAGCCAAGCGTCGACAGGGGGGAGAGAGACCCAGTACTTC.

The chain recombines TRBV7-2 with TRBJ2-2; the D gene is possibly TRBD2 (6 bases). Germline CDR1 and CDR2: SGHTA and FQGNSA. The V gene lost 5 bases and the J gene lost 1 base, with 11 bases spanning the gap. The CDR3 spans 15 residues. In nucleotides, the CDR3 is TGTGCCAGCAGCCCCCGGAGGGGGAACACCGGGGAGCTGTTTTTT. Its translation is CASSPRRGNTGELFF.

The V gene is TRBV11-2, the J gene TRBJ1-4, with D perhaps matching TRBD1 (6 bases). Germline-derived CDR1 and CDR2 are SGHAT and FQNNGV. V was cut by 1 base and J by 7 bases, with 19 bases left in between. CDR3 length: 17 residues. CDR3: CASSLAPGGPGGEKLFF. The CDR3 region has the DNA TGTGCCAGCAGCTTAGCCCCCGGGGGGCCGGGAGGTGAAAAACTGTTTTTT.

A note on this clone: At one boundary the junction diverges from the germline segment, which might be a read error. The chain is built from TRBV7-2 and TRBJ1-2; a possible D gene is TRBD1 (6 bases). CDR1 SGHTA and CDR2 FQGNSA come from the germline V gene. This CDR3 has 14 residues. Here the CDR3 DNA reads TGTGCCAGCAGTTTAGGGGGAGCTAACTATGGCTACACCTTC. It codes for CASSLGGANYGYTF. The entire variable domain, with the rest obtained from reference TRBV7-2 and TRBJ1-2, is as follows: GAGVSQSPSNKVTEKGKDVELRCDPISGHTALYWYRQSLGQGLEFLIYFQGNSAPDKSGLPSDRFSAERTGGSVSTLTIQRTQQEDSAVYLCASSLGGANYGYTFGSGTRLTVV.

In this sample, this clone turned up a few times. DNA for the CDR3: TGTGCCAGCAGCCAAGATGGGGCTAGCGGCACAGATACGCAGTATTTT. Encoded protein: CASSQDGASGTDTQYF. V usage is TRBV4-2 and J usage is TRBJ2-3, with D perhaps TRBD2 (6 bases). V was trimmed by 0 bases and J by 1 base, leaving 11 bases between them. The germline gives CDR1 LGHNA, CDR2 YNFKEQ. The CDR3 extends over 16 amino acids.

The chain combines TRBV7-9 with TRBJ1-1, with D perhaps matching TRBD1 (5 bases). The V end lost 6 bases, the J end lost 3 bases, and 17 bases lay between the germline ends. Germline V gene data show CDR1 as SEHNR and CDR2 as FQNEAQ (reference sequence). This CDR3 comprises 15 residues. The CDR3 loop is CASRGVTGKDTEAFF. The CDR3 DNA sequence: TGTGCCAGCAGAGGGGTAACAGGAAAGGACACTGAAGCTTTCTTT.

This sequence joins TRBV4-3 and TRBJ1-4; 9 positions agree with TRBD1. Trimming cost V 0 bases and J 8 bases; bases outside gene matches: 4. Germline V CDR1 and CDR2: LGHNA, YSLEER. The CDR3 contains 15 residues. CDR3 amino acids: CASSQEKDRGEKLFF. In nucleotides, the CDR3 is TGCGCCAGCAGCCAAGAAAAGGACAGGGGAGAAAAACTGTTTTTT.

V is TRBV18 and J is TRBJ2-1; TRBD2 matches at 12 bases. This CDR3 spans 15 amino acids. After removal of 2 bases from V and 7 bases from J, the junction contained 3 bases not matched to a gene. Per germline, CDR1 KGHSH and CDR2 LQKENI. The DNA of the CDR3 is TGTGCCAGCTCACCAGCGACTAGCGGGGGAAATGAGCAGTTCTTC. Protein: CASSPATSGGNEQFF.

The chain combines TRBV19 with TRBJ2-5; TRBD2 might be the D (5 bases). The V end was cut by 5 bases, the J end by 7 bases, with 17 bases between. The V gene's germline CDR1 is LNHDA and CDR2 SQIVND (reference sequence). The CDR3 covers 14 residues. DNA of the CDR3: TGTGCCAGTAGTGAACGCCGAGGGTCGGCGACCCAGTACTTC. Encoded protein: CASSERRGSATQYF.

The J gene is TRBJ2-3, the V gene TRBV5-1; 8 bases are shared with TRBD2. The CDR3 loop spans 15 amino acids. The V gene's germline CDR1 is SGHRS and CDR2 YFSETQ. V lost 1 base, J lost 6 bases, and 7 bases stayed unmatched. CDR3 DNA sequence: TGCGCCAGCAGCTTGAGTGGGCGGGAGGAGGATACGCAGTATTTT. Its translation: CASSLSGREEDTQYF. The whole variable domain, filled in from reference TRBV5-1 and TRBJ2-3, reads KAGVTQTPRYLIKTRGQQVTLSCSPISGHRSVSWYQQTPGQGLQFLFEYFSETQRNKGNFPGRFSGRQFSNSRSEMNVSTLELGDSALYLCASSLSGREEDTQYFGPGTRLTVL.

V and J are TRBV5-1 and TRBJ1-3; D is ambiguous. Germline assignment: CDR1 SGHRS and CDR2 YFSETQ. V was cut by 4 bases and J by 0 bases, with 17 bases left in between. The CDR3 has 17 residues. CDR3 sequence (DNA): TGCGCCAGCAGCCCCACAGAACGTGGTTCCTCTGGAAACACCATATATTTT. Residues: CASSPTERGSSGNTIYF. Complete variable domain (other parts from reference TRBV5-1 and TRBJ1-3): KAGVTQTPRYLIKTRGQQVTLSCSPISGHRSVSWYQQTPGQGLQFLFEYFSETQRNKGNFPGRFSGRQFSNSRSEMNVSTLELGDSALYLCASSPTERGSSGNTIYFGEGSWLTVV.

V is TRBV19 and J is TRBJ2-1, with D possibly matching TRBD1 (6 bases). Germline loops: CDR1 LNHDA, CDR2 SQIVND (reference sequence). CDR3 size: 12 residues. Between the trimmed V and J ends, which lost 7 bases and 10 bases, there was a span of 14 bases. Written as DNA, the CDR3 is TGTGCCAGTACTTATCGAGGGGGAGAGCAGTTCTTC. Protein sequence: CASTYRGGEQFF. The full variable domain, its missing parts supplied by reference TRBV19 and TRBJ2-1, is DGGITQSPKYLFRKEGQNVTLSCEQNLNHDAMYWYRQDPGQGLRLIYYSQIVNDFQKGDIAEGYSVSREKKESFPLTVTSAQKNPTAFYLCASTYRGGEQFFGPGTRLTVL.

The V and J genes are TRBV2 and TRBJ1-2; a possible D gene is TRBD1 (5 bases). Trimming pared 6 bases from V and 3 bases from J, leaving 8 bases between. There are 12 residues in the CDR3. Germline V gene data show CDR1 as SNHLY and CDR2 as FYNNEI. The CDR3 DNA sequence: TGTGCCAGCAGGACAGAAGACTATGGCTACACCTTC. This sequence encodes CASRTEDYGYTF.

The chain carries TRBV27 and TRBJ2-7; TRBD2 agrees at 7 bases. The CDR3 has 13 amino acids. Germline CDR1 and CDR2: MNHEY and SMNVEV (reference sequence). Trimming cost V 1 base and J 4 bases; bases outside gene matches: 1. The CDR3 region is CASSLYSGYEQYF. The CDR3 DNA reads TGTGCCAGCAGTTTATATAGCGGGTACGAGCAGTACTTC.

The rearrangement links TRBV5-5 to TRBJ1-5, with 9 bases fitting TRBD1. Germline CDR1 is SGHKS and CDR2 is YYEKEE (reference sequence). V was clipped by 4 bases and J by 1 base; unmatched bases: 6. The CDR3 extends over 16 amino acids. In DNA, the CDR3 is TGTGCCAGCAGCAGATGGGACAGGGCCAGCAATCAGCCCCAGCATTTT. This encodes CASSRWDRASNQPQHF.

V gene TRBV6-5 combines with J gene TRBJ1-1; D not resolved. CDR3 length equals 13 residues. Between the trimmed V and J ends, which lost 6 bases and 3 bases, there was a span of 11 bases. Germline loops: CDR1 MNHEY, CDR2 SVGAGI. The CDR3 DNA reads TGTGCCAGCAGGGAGGCGACGGACACTGAAGCTTTCTTT. It is translated as CASREATDTEAFF.